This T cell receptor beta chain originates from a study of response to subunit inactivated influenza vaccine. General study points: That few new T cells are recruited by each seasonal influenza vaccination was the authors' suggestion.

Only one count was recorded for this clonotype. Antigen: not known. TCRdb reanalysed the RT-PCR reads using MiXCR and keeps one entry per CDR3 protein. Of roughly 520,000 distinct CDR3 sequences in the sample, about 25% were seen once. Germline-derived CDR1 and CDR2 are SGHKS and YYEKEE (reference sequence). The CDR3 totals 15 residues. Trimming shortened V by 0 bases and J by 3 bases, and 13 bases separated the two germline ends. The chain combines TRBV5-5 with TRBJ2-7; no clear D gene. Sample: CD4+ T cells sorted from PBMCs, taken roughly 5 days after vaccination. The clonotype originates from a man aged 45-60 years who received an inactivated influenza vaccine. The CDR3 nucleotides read TGTGCCAGCAGCTTGGATTGGAGTCCTATCTACGAGCAGTACTTC. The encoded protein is CASSLDWSPIYEQYF.